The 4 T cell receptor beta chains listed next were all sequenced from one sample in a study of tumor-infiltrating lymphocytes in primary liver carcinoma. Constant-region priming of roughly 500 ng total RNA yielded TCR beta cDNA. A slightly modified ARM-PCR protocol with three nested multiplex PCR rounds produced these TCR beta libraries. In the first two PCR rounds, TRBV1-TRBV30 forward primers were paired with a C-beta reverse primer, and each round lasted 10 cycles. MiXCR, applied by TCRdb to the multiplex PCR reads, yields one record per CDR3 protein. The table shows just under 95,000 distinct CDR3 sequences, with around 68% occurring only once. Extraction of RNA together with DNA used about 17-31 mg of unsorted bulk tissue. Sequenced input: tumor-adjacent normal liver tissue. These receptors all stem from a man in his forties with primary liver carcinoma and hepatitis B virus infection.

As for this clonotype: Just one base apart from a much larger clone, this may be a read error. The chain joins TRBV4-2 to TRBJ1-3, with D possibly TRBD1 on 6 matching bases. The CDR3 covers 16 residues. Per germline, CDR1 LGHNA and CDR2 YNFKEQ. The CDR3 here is CASGQEAGAAGNTIYF. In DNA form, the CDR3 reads TGTGCCAGCGGCCAAGAGGCGGGGGCGGCTGGAAACACCATATATTTT.

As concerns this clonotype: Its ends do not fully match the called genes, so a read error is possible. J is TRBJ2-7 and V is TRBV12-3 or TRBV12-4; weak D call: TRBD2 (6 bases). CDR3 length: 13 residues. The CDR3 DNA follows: TGTGCCAGCGGTTTACGGGGGAGATATGAGCAGTACTTC. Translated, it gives CASGLRGRYEQYF.

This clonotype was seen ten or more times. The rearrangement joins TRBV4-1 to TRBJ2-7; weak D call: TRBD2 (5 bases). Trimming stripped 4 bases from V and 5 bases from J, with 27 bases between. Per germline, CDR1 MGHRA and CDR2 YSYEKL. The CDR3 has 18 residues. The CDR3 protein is CASSLPSRRAEGVDEQYF. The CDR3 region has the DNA TGCGCCAGCAGCCTCCCGTCCAGAAGGGCCGAGGGAGTGGACGAGCAGTACTTC.

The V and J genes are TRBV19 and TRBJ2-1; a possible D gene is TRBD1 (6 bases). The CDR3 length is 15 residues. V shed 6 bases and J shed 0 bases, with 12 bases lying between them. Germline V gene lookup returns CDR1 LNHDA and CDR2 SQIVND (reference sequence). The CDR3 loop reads CASSQGQSSYNEQFF. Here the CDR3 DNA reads TGTGCCAGTAGCCAAGGACAGAGCTCCTACAATGAGCAGTTCTTC.